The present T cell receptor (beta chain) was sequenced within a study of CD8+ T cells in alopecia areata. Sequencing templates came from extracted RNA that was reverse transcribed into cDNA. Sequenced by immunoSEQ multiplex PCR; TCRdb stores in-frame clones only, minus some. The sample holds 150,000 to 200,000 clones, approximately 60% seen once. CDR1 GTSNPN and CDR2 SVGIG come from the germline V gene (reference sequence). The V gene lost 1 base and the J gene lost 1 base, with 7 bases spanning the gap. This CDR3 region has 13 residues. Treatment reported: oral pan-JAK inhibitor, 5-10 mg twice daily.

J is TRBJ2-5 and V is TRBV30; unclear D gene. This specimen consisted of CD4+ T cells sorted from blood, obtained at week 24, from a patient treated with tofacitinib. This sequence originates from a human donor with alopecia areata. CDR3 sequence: CAWSGQLQETQYF. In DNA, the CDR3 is TGTGCCTGGAGTGGCCAGCTCCAAGAGACCCAGTACTTC. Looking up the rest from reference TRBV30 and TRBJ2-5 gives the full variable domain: SQTIHQWPATLVQPVGSPLSLECTVEGTSNPNLYWYRQAAGRGLQLLFYSVGIGQISSEVPQNLSASRPQDRQFILSSKKLLLSDSGFYLCAWSGQLQETQYFGPGTRLLVL.